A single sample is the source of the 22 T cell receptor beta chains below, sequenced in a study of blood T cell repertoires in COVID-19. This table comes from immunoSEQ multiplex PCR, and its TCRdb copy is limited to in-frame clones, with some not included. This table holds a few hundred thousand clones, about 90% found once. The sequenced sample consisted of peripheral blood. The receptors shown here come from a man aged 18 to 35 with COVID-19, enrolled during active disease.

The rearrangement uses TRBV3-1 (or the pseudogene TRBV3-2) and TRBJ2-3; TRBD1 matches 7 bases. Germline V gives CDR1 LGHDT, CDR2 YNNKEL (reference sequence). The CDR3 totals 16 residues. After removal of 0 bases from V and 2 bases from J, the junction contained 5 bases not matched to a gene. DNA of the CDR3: TGTGCCAGCAGCCAAGATCAGGGGGAACCCACAGATACGCAGTATTTT. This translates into CASSQDQGEPTDTQYF.

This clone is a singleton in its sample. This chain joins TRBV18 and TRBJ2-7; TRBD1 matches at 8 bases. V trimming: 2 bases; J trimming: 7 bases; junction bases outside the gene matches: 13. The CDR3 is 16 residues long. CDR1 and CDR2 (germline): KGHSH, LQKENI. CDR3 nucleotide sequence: TGTGCCAGCTCACCAGAGGGGCGGACAGGGACGGGGGAGCAGTACTTC. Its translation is CASSPEGRTGTGEQYF.

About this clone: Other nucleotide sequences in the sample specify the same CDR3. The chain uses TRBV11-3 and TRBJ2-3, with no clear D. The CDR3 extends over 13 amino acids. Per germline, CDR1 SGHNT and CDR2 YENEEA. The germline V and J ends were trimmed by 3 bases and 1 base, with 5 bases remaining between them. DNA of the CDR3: TGTGCCAGCAGCTTTCGCGGCACAGATACGCAGTATTTT. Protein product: CASSFRGTDTQYF.

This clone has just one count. CDR3 in DNA: TGTGCCAGCACTAGGGACAGGCGGAACACTGAAGCTTTCTTT. It specifies CASTRDRRNTEAFF. V is TRBV6-6 and J is TRBJ1-1, with 8 nucleotides matching TRBD1. The V gene end was trimmed by 7 bases and the J gene end by 1 base; junction bases not matched to a gene: 5. Germline V gene lookup returns CDR1 MNHNY and CDR2 SVGAGI (reference sequence). CDR3 length: 14 residues.

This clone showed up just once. The CDR3 DNA is TGTGCCAGCAGTTCCACCAGGGTCGGTGAGCAGTACTTC. Translated: CASSSTRVGEQYF. V and J are TRBV6-6 and TRBJ2-7, with D perhaps TRBD1 (5 bases). Germline CDR1 and CDR2: MNHNY and SVGAGI (reference sequence). Trimming stripped 4 bases from V and 7 bases from J, with 14 bases between. The CDR3 has 13 residues.

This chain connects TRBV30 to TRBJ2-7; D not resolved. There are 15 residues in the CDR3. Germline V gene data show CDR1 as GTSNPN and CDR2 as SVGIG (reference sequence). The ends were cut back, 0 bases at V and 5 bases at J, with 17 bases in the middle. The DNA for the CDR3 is TGTGCCTGGAGTGTATCTGCGGTATCTCGGGACGAGCAGTACTTC. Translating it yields CAWSVSAVSRDEQYF.

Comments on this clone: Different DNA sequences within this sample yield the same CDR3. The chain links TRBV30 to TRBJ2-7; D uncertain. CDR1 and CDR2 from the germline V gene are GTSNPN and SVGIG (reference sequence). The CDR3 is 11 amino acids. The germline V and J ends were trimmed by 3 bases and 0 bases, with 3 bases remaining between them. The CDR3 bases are TGTGCCTGGAGCGTCTCCTACGAGCAGTACTTC. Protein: CAWSVSYEQYF.

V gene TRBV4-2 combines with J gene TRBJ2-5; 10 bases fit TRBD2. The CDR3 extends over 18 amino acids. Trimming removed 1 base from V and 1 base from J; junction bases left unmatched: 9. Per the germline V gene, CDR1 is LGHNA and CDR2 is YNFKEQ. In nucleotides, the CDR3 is TGTGCCAGCAGCCAAGTAGGAGGACTAGCGGAGCTCCAAGAGACCCAGTACTTC. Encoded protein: CASSQVGGLAELQETQYF.

CDR3 protein: CASSEWGRNNEQFF. CDR3 DNA sequence: TGTGCCAGCAGTGAATGGGGCAGAAACAATGAGCAGTTCTTC. This chain joins TRBV25-1 and TRBJ2-1; possibly TRBD1 for D (5 bases). CDR3 length: 14 amino acids. V lost 1 base to trimming and J lost 5 bases, with 9 bases between them. The germline CDR1 and CDR2 sequences are MGHDK and SYGVNS.

The CDR3 region is CASSSGGYNEQFF. CDR3 nucleotides: TGTGCCAGCAGTTCCGGGGGTTACAATGAGCAGTTCTTC. This chain connects TRBV7-9 to TRBJ2-1; tentative D call: TRBD2 (6 bases). The CDR3 is 13 amino acids. Between the trimmed V and J ends, which lost 6 bases and 4 bases, there was a span of 10 bases. Germline values: CDR1 SEHNR, CDR2 FQNEAQ (reference sequence).

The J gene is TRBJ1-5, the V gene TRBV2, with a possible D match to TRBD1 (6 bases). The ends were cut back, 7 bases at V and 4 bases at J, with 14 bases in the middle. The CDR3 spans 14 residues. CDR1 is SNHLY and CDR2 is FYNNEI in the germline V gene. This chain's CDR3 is CASNRQAGNQPQHF. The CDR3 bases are TGTGCCAGCAATCGACAGGCTGGAAATCAGCCCCAGCATTTT.

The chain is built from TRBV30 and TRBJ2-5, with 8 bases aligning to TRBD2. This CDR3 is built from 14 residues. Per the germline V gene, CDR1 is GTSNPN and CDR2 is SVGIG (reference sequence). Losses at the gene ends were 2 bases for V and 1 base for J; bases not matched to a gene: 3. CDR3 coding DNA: TGTGCCTGGAGTCGACTAGCGATCCAAGAGACCCAGTACTTC. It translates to CAWSRLAIQETQYF.

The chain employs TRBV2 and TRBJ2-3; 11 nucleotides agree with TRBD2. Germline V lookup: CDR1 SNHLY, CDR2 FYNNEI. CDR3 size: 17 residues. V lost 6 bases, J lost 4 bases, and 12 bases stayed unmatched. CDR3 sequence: CASSGNLLAGVSDTQYF. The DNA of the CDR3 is TGTGCCAGCAGCGGAAATCTACTAGCGGGAGTGTCAGATACGCAGTATTTT.

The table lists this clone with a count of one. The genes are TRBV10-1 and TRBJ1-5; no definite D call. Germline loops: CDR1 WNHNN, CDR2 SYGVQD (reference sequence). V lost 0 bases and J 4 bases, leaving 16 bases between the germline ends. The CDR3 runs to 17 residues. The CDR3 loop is CASSESRGIDSNQPQHF. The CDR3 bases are TGCGCCAGCAGTGAGTCACGAGGGATTGACTCTAATCAGCCCCAGCATTTT.

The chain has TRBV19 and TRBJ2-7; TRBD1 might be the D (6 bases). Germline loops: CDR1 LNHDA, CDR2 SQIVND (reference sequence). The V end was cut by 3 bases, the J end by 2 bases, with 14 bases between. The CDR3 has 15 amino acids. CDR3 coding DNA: TGTGCCAGTAGTATCCAGGGACACCCGACCTACGAGCAGTACTTC. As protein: CASSIQGHPTYEQYF.

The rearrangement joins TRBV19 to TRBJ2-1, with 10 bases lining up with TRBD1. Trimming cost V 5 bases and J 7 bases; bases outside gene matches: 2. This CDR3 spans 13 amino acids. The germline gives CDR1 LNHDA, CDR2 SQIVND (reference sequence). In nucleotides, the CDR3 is TGTGCCAGTAGTGGACAGGGGGTAAATGAGCAGTTCTTC. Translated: CASSGQGVNEQFF.

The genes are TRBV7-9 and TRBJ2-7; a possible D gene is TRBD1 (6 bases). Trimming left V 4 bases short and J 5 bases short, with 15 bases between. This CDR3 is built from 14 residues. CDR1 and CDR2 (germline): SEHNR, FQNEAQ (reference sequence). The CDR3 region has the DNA TGTGCCAGCAGCTCAAACTCAGGGGTCGACGAGCAGTACTTC. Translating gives CASSSNSGVDEQYF.

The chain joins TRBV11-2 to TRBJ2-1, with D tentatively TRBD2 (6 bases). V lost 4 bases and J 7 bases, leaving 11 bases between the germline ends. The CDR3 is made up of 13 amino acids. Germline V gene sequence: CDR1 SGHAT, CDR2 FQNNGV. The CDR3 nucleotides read TGTGCCAGCAGCTCAGTAGGGAGGAATGAGCAGTTCTTC. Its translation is CASSSVGRNEQFF.

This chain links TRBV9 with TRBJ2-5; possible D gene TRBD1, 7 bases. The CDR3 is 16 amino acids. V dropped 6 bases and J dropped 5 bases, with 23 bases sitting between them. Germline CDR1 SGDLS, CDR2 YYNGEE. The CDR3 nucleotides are TGTGCCAGCACCCCAGGGGGGCGACAGAGAGGGGAGACCCAGTACTTC. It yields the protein CASTPGGRQRGETQYF.

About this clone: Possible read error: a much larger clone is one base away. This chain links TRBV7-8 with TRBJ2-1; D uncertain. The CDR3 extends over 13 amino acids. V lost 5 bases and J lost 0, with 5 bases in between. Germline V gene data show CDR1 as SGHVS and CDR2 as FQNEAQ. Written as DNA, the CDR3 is TGTGCCAGCAGCCCGAGCTCCTACAATGAGCAGTTCTTC. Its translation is CASSPSSYNEQFF.

The CDR3 here is CASTQQRWGLAGDTQYF. CDR3 coding DNA: TGCGCCAGCACCCAGCAAAGGTGGGGACTAGCGGGAGATACGCAGTATTTT. This chain joins TRBV10-2 and TRBJ2-3, with 12 bases lining up with TRBD2. The ends lost 7 bases at V and 5 bases at J; junction bases unmatched: 13. CDR3 length: 17 residues. Germline CDR1 WSHSY, CDR2 SAAADI.

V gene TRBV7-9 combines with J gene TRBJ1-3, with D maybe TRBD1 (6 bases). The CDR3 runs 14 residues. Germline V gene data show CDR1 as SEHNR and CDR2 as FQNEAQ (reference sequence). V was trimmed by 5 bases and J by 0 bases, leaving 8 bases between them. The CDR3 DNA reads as TGTGCCAGCAGCGGACAGTCCTCTGGAAACACCATATATTTT. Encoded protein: CASSGQSSGNTIYF.